Listed here are 17 T cell receptor beta chains from one sample, sequenced in a study of blood T cell repertoires in COVID-19. The data were produced by immunoSEQ multiplex PCR, yet TCRdb's version contains in-frame clones alone and is incomplete. The table lists roughly 280,000 clones, roughly 91% of them singletons. The material sequenced was PBMCs or T cells enriched from blood (not recorded which). Source of these receptors: a woman aged 60-70 years who had recovered from COVID-19.

V and J are TRBV9 and TRBJ1-1, with D maybe TRBD1 (6 bases). V shed 0 bases and J shed 5 bases, with 14 bases lying between them. The CDR3 sequence is 15 residues long. Germline V gene data show CDR1 as SGDLS and CDR2 as YYNGEE. The DNA for the CDR3 is TGTGCCAGCAGCGTAGGGTCGAGGGGGTTGACTGAAGCTTTCTTT. Its translation: CASSVGSRGLTEAFF.

The rearrangement uses TRBV18 and TRBJ2-1; 11 positions match TRBD2. CDR1 and CDR2 (germline): KGHSH, LQKENI. The CDR3 extends over 15 amino acids. V gave up 2 bases and J gave up 9 bases; unmatched junction bases: 6. The CDR3 nucleotides are TGTGCCAGCTCACCATCTAGCGGGGGGATCGCTGAGCAGTTCTTC. Its translation is CASSPSSGGIAEQFF. The full variable domain, its missing parts supplied by reference TRBV18 and TRBJ2-1, is NAGVMQNPRHLVRRRGQEARLRCSPMKGHSHVYWYRQLPEEGLKFMVYLQKENIIDESGMPKERFSAEFPKEGPSILRIQQVVRGDSAAYFCASSPSSGGIAEQFFGPGTRLTVL.

V gene TRBV4-1 combines with J gene TRBJ2-7, with TRBD2 matching over 11 bases. From germline, CDR1 is MGHRA and CDR2 YSYEKL. The CDR3 is made up of 16 amino acids. V lost 1 base and J lost 2; bases outside the gene matches: 4. DNA for the CDR3: TGCGCCAGCAGCCAAGTACCTAGCGGGGGGACCTACGAGCAGTACTTC. It codes for CASSQVPSGGTYEQYF.

This chain links TRBV19 with TRBJ1-5, with D tentatively TRBD1 (5 bases). This CDR3 comprises 14 residues. The germline gives CDR1 LNHDA, CDR2 SQIVND (reference sequence). V was clipped by 8 bases and J by 7 bases, with 18 bases between them. The CDR3 spells CASGTPAGPQPQHF. CDR3 bases: TGTGCCAGTGGTACCCCAGCGGGGCCCCAGCCCCAGCATTTT.

As DNA, the CDR3 is TGTGCCACCAGTGATCCCGGACTATCCGAGGAGACCCAGTACTTC. The encoded protein is CATSDPGLSEETQYF. The genes are TRBV24-1 and TRBJ2-5, with D maybe TRBD2 (6 bases). The V gene lost 3 bases and the J gene lost 5 bases, with 15 bases spanning the gap. This CDR3 has 15 amino acids. Germline CDR1 KGHDR, CDR2 SFDVKD.

The rearrangement links TRBV7-3 to TRBJ2-2; D possibly corresponds to TRBD2 (5 bases). V dropped 4 bases and J dropped 5 bases, with 8 bases sitting between them. The CDR3 covers 13 residues. From germline, CDR1 is SGHTA and CDR2 FQGTGA. The CDR3 reads CASSSLATGELFF. CDR3 sequence (DNA): TGTGCCAGCAGCTCCCTAGCTACCGGGGAGCTGTTTTTT.

The chain employs TRBV3-1 (or the pseudogene TRBV3-2) and TRBJ2-1; D gene unclear. The CDR3 sequence is 12 residues long. Trimming pared 4 bases from V and 7 bases from J, leaving 8 bases between. The germline CDR1 and CDR2 sequences are LGHDT and YNNKEL (reference sequence). In nucleotides, the CDR3 is TGTGCCAGCAGCCCAGGTGATAATGAGCAGTTCTTC. Translated: CASSPGDNEQFF.

The chain recombines TRBV11-3 with TRBJ2-3; 10 bases agree with TRBD2. The CDR3 length is 17 residues. The germline V gene encodes CDR1 SGHNT and CDR2 YENEEA. Trimming at V came to 1 base and at J to 2 bases, leaving 6 bases not matched to a gene. The CDR3 reads CASSLGASGGLTDTQYF. For the CDR3, the DNA is TGTGCCAGCAGCTTAGGGGCTAGCGGGGGACTCACAGATACGCAGTATTTT. Supplemented by reference TRBV11-3 and TRBJ2-3, the full variable domain reads EAGVVQSPRYKIIEKKQPVAFWCNPISGHNTLYWYLQNLGQGPELLIRYENEEAVDDSQLPKDRFSAERLKGVDSTLKIQPAELGDSAVYLCASSLGASGGLTDTQYFGPGTRLTVL.

This chain joins TRBV28 and TRBJ1-5, with 7 bases aligning to TRBD1. V lost 10 bases and J lost 1; bases outside the gene matches: 4. Germline assignment: CDR1 MDHEN and CDR2 SYDVKM. CDR3 length: 13 amino acids. This chain's CDR3 is CATQTGSNQPQHF. The DNA for the CDR3 is TGTGCCACCCAGACAGGGAGCAATCAGCCCCAGCATTTT.

J is TRBJ2-1 and V is TRBV15; TRBD2 is a possible D gene (7 bases). This CDR3 comprises 15 residues. Trimming took off 4 bases at V and 9 bases at J, with 19 bases between the two ends. In germline, CDR1 is LNHNV, CDR2 YYDKDF (reference sequence). The CDR3 protein is CATSKPLGGAGEQFF. CDR3 in DNA: TGTGCCACCAGCAAACCCCTGGGGGGGGCTGGTGAGCAGTTCTTC.

This clone came up once. This rearrangement joins TRBV18 to TRBJ2-7; 14 bases are shared with TRBD2. The length of the CDR3 is 14 residues. Germline values: CDR1 KGHSH, CDR2 LQKENI. V shed 2 bases and J 10 bases; nucleotides not matched to a gene: 4. The CDR3 sequence is CASSPTGLAGEQYF. In DNA form, the CDR3 reads TGTGCCAGCTCACCAACGGGACTAGCGGGAGAACAGTACTTC.

The chain is built from TRBV5-5 and TRBJ1-5; the match to TRBD1 covers 11 bases. Germline V gene sequence: CDR1 SGHKS, CDR2 YYEKEE (reference sequence). After removal of 5 bases from V and 1 base from J, the junction contained 8 bases not matched to a gene. The CDR3 has 17 amino acids. The CDR3 DNA follows: TGTGCCAGCAGTCCCGGGACAGGGGGATGGAGCAATCAGCCCCAGCATTTT. It codes for CASSPGTGGWSNQPQHF.

Ten or more counts support this clone. The V call is TRBV5-1, the J call TRBJ2-2; 7 bases map to TRBD2. Losses at the gene ends were 2 bases for V and 6 bases for J; bases not matched to a gene: 4. The CDR3 length is 14 residues. In germline, CDR1 is SGHRS, CDR2 YFSETQ. The CDR3 sequence: CASSLKTSPGELFF. The CDR3 DNA reads TGCGCCAGCAGCTTAAAGACTAGCCCCGGGGAGCTGTTTTTT.

The chain couples TRBV19 to TRBJ2-7; 8 bases line up with TRBD2. The V gene's germline CDR1 is LNHDA and CDR2 SQIVND (reference sequence). The CDR3 has 15 amino acids. Losses at the gene ends were 5 bases for V and 0 bases for J; bases not matched to a gene: 6. The CDR3 bases are TGTGCCAGTAGTTCCGGGGGGGCCCCCTCCTACGAGCAGTACTTC. Amino acids: CASSSGGAPSYEQYF.

The chain is built from TRBV5-3 and TRBJ2-7; a weak D match, TRBD1 (6 bases). TRBV5-3 is placed among ORFs of uncertain function. V lost 4 bases to trimming and J lost 0 bases, with 11 bases between them. The CDR3 consists of 14 residues. DNA of the CDR3: TGTGCCAGAAGCCCGTGGACAGACTCCTACGAGCAGTACTTC. It is translated as CARSPWTDSYEQYF.

CDR3 bases: TGTGCCAGCAGCCAAGAAGGGGGGTACGGCGGGAGGGAGTTCTTC. Amino acid sequence: CASSQEGGYGGREFF. This sequence joins TRBV3-1 (or the pseudogene TRBV3-2) and TRBJ2-1; TRBD2 agrees at 9 bases. With 0 bases clipped from V and 14 bases from J, the junction kept 11 bases outside the gene matches. Per germline, CDR1 LGHDT and CDR2 YNNKEL (reference sequence). The CDR3 totals 15 residues.

This clone has a single count. The chain employs TRBV28 and TRBJ2-3, with D maybe TRBD2 (5 bases). The CDR3 length is 15 residues. The germline V and J ends were trimmed by 6 bases and 3 bases, with 16 bases remaining between them. Germline loops: CDR1 MDHEN, CDR2 SYDVKM. The CDR3 sequence: CASSLRGAGTDTQYF. CDR3 nucleotide sequence: TGTGCCAGCAGCCTCCGGGGAGCCGGTACAGATACGCAGTATTTT.